The T cell receptor beta chain under discussion was sequenced for a study of blood T cell repertoires in COVID-19 (dated by TCRdb to between 2020 and 2021). For context, the study as a whole: Samples from collaborators originated in the United States, Italy and Spain and spanned both the acute and convalescent phases of COVID-19. The prospective study material was composed of cDNA or gDNA derived from T cells, B-cell-depleted T cells, or PBMCs. Where HLA class I and class II types were available, the types were taken from metadata supplied by the sample provider, not from assay-based typing. Subjects who had been exposed to COVID-19, were actively infected with it, or had recovered from it provided the deeply sampled blood TCRbeta repertoires that made up the dataset. A freely available public database, intended as a resource for researchers studying the immune response to SARS-CoV-2, is where the repertoires were released. The sample metadata nearly always contained a de-identified subject ID, COVID-19 status, age in years and sex. Samples came from the ongoing ImmuneRACE study (first 160 participants) plus 1,254 subjects from 6 global collaborators. General conclusions and limits of the study: Clinical and demographic metadata were provided uncurated, with the amount varying by source and participant.

Samples from volunteer blood donors who had recovered from COVID-19 were contributed by a second Seattle source. Collaborating institutions collected whole blood in K2EDTA tubes following their own protocols. For TCRbeta analysis, collaborators shipped samples as frozen whole blood, isolated PBMCs, or DNA extracted from either of those sample types. The immunoSEQ Assay, a bias-controlled multiplex PCR, was used to amplify TCRbeta CDR3 regions from genomic DNA. For the original study's pipeline: Nucleated cell counts per sample were estimated from amplification of reference gene primers within the assay. Sequence reads were collapsed and filtered to measure the absolute abundance of every unique TCRbeta CDR3 rearrangement. For each sample, productive Simpson clonality was calculated as the square root of Simpson's diversity index across productive rearrangements. As stored in TCRdb, this immuneACCESS dataset retains in-frame rearrangements with V and J assigned. A fraction of the clones does not appear; measured against another copy, unresolved V genes explain less than half of the discrepancy, and the remainder lacks a known reason. V, J and clone size derive from that table, while D and trimming were established from the DNA sequence. For this sample there are some 200,000 clones; 84% appear just once. The ten largest make up 4.5% to 5.5% of the sample.

Its CDR3 holds 13 amino acids, cysteine through phenylalanine. The CDR3 DNA has 39 bases and is translated from base 1. To note about this clone: What antigen it recognizes has not been identified. No clone much larger than this one lies a single base away; base qualities are absent.

This sequence uses TRBV21-1 and TRBJ2-7; the tabulated D call, TRBD1, remains unverified against the DNA. TRBV21-1 is listed as a pseudogene. The TCR comes from a woman aged 60-75 years who had recovered from COVID-19. Sequencing used peripheral blood. CDR3 sequence: CASSKGRDYEQYF. The DNA sequence is given as TGTGCCAGCAGCAAAGGCAGGGACTACGAGCAGTACTTC.